The 12 T cell receptor beta chains given below trace back to one sample, sequenced in a study of long-term antiretroviral therapy in people with HIV (dated by TCRdb to the early 2020s). The immunoSEQ hsTCRB v3.0 assay was used at survey level resolution to sequence the TRB variable region. The immuneACCESS repertoire file appears here via TCRdb, limited to in-frame rearrangements. These files lack a portion of the clones; in checked studies, under half of the deficit traces to unresolved V genes, and the cause of the others is not known. The sample yields nearly 30,000 clones; about nine tenths were counted once. The ten largest clones capture less than 8.5% of the sample. The sample was unsorted PBMCs, taken 3.2 years before starting antiretroviral therapy. The receptors shown here come from a man aged 45-65 years with HIV.

CDR3 loop: CASRGGTDNYEQYF. In DNA form, the CDR3 reads TGTGCCAGCAGGGGCGGGACAGATAACTACGAGCAGTACTTC. This chain uses TRBV6-6 with TRBJ2-7; possibly TRBD1 for D (7 bases). The CDR3 is 14 residues long. The V gene's germline CDR1 is MNHNY and CDR2 SVGAGI (reference sequence). Trimming removed 6 bases at V and 3 bases at J, with 15 bases between.

The chain carries TRBV6-1 and TRBJ2-1; no definite D call. V gave up 2 bases and J gave up 2 bases, with 16 bases separating them. This CDR3 has 17 amino acids. Germline loops: CDR1 MNHNS, CDR2 SASEGT. The CDR3 sequence: CASSEPQTPNTYNEQFF. CDR3 DNA sequence: TGTGCCAGCAGTGAACCTCAGACACCCAACACCTACAATGAGCAGTTCTTC.

This sequence joins TRBV6-5 and TRBJ1-1; D possibly corresponds to TRBD1 (6 bases). In germline, CDR1 is MNHEY, CDR2 SVGAGI. Trimming removed 7 bases at V and 4 bases at J, with 16 bases between. The CDR3 is 14 amino acids. CDR3 nucleotide sequence: TGTGCCAGCACCCTCGGGGGGGCCGCCACTGAAGCTTTCTTT. It codes for CASTLGGAATEAFF.

In this sample, this clone turned up a few times. The J gene is TRBJ2-7, the V gene TRBV28, with D unresolved. V lost 4 bases and J lost 5, with 15 bases in between. Germline CDR1 MDHEN, CDR2 SYDVKM. The CDR3 spans 14 residues. DNA for the CDR3: TGTGCCAGCAGTTCGTGGGAAATGGTGGACGAGCAGTACTTC. This translates into CASSSWEMVDEQYF.

This clone is termed medium-sized. This chain links TRBV2 with TRBJ1-5; a weak D match, TRBD1 (6 bases). Germline V gene sequence: CDR1 SNHLY, CDR2 FYNNEI. The CDR3 contains 14 residues. V was clipped by 4 bases and J by 4 bases, with 11 bases between them. CDR3 coding DNA: TGTGCCAGCAGTGCCAGGGGCCTAAATCAGCCCCAGCATTTT. Translation gives CASSARGLNQPQHF.

This clone has a single count. The V call is TRBV11-2, the J call TRBJ2-1; TRBD2 agrees at 11 bases. Germline loops: CDR1 SGHAT, CDR2 FQNNGV. The J segment lost 9 bases and the V segment lost 3 bases, leaving 10 bases of the junction unmatched. This CDR3 region has 16 residues. CDR3: CASSFGLAGGLREQFF. The CDR3 nucleotides are TGTGCCAGCAGCTTTGGCCTAGCGGGGGGTCTTCGTGAGCAGTTCTTC.

V and J are TRBV28 and TRBJ2-7; 11 nucleotides agree with TRBD1. V gave up 7 bases and J gave up 4 bases; unmatched junction bases: 6. Germline loops: CDR1 MDHEN, CDR2 SYDVKM. This CDR3 has 14 residues. Written as DNA, the CDR3 is TGTGCCAGCACCTCGGGACAGGGGGATTACGAGCAGTACTTC. As protein: CASTSGQGDYEQYF.

This clone was found once. CDR3: CASSKRGMNTEAFF. The CDR3 nucleotides are TGTGCCAGTAGTAAGCGGGGCATGAACACTGAAGCTTTCTTT. V and J are TRBV19 and TRBJ1-1, with a tentative D call TRBD1 (5 bases). Germline V gene sequence: CDR1 LNHDA, CDR2 SQIVND (reference sequence). V shed 4 bases and J shed 0 bases, with 9 bases lying between them. This CDR3 has 14 amino acids.

The chain recombines TRBV10-1 with TRBJ1-3; D remains unclear. Per the germline V gene, CDR1 is WNHNN and CDR2 is SYGVQD (reference sequence). V lost 0 bases, J lost 3 bases, and 3 bases lay in between. The CDR3 extends over 13 amino acids. CDR3 loop: CASSESSGNTIYF. The CDR3 nucleotides are TGCGCCAGCAGTGAGTCTAGTGGAAACACCATATATTTT.

The V gene is TRBV4-3, the J gene TRBJ2-1, with D possibly TRBD1 on 5 matching bases. This CDR3 spans 15 amino acids. V lost 1 base and J 2 bases, leaving 9 bases between the germline ends. Germline V CDR1 and CDR2: LGHNA, YSLEER. The DNA of the CDR3 is TGCGCCAGCAGCCAAGGGGGCAGCCCCTACAATGAGCAGTTCTTC. Encoded protein: CASSQGGSPYNEQFF.

This chain uses TRBV9 with TRBJ2-3, with D possibly TRBD1 on 7 matching bases. This CDR3 has 14 residues. The V end lost 1 base, the J end lost 13 bases, and 19 bases lay between the germline ends. In germline, CDR1 is SGDLS, CDR2 YYNGEE. The CDR3 here is CASSVNPGGNEEYF. As DNA, the CDR3 is TGTGCCAGCAGCGTAAACCCAGGGGGGAACGAGGAGTATTTT.

The rearrangement uses TRBV7-2 and TRBJ1-2, with unresolved D. Germline CDR1 is SGHTA and CDR2 is FQGNSA. Between the trimmed V and J ends, which lost 4 bases and 4 bases, there was a span of 7 bases. The CDR3 is 12 residues long. The CDR3 DNA reads as TGTGCCAGCAGCTCTCCAACCTATGGCTACACCTTC. This encodes CASSSPTYGYTF.